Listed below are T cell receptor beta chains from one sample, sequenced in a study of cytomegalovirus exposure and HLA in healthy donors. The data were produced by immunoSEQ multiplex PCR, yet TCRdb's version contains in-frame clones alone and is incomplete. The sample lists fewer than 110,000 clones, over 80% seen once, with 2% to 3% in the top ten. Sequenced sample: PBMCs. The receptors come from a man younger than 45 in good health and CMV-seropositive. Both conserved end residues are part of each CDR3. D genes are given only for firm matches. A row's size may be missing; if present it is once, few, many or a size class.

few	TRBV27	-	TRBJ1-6	CASSSTVINSPLHF	TGTGCCAGCAGTTCAACGGTGATCAATTCACCCCTCCACTTT
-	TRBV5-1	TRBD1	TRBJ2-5	CASSLASGQSYSETQYF	TGCGCCAGCAGCTTGGCCTCGGGACAGTCATACTCAGAGACCCAGTACTTC
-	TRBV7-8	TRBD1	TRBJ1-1	CASSLPPQGFTEAFF	TGTGCCAGCAGCTTACCCCCACAGGGGTTCACAGAAGCTTTCTTT
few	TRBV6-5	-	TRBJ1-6	CASSYSLVRNSPLHF	TGTGCCAGCAGTTACTCTCTAGTTCGTAATTCACCCCTCCACTTT
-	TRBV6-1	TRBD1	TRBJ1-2	CASSEAPGQKRGYTF	TGTGCCAGCAGTGAAGCTCCGGGACAGAAAAGGGGCTACACCTTC
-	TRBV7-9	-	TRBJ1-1	CASSLADRLNTEAFF	TGTGCCAGCAGCTTAGCAGACAGACTGAACACTGAAGCTTTCTTT
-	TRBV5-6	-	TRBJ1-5	CASSPMGGSQNQPQHF	TGTGCCAGCAGCCCGATGGGGGGGTCACAAAATCAGCCCCAGCATTTT
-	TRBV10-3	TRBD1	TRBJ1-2	CAISDPDRVGHYGYTF	TGTGCCATCAGTGACCCCGACAGGGTCGGGCACTATGGCTACACCTTC
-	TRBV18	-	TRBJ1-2	CASSPGQGGGYTF	TGTGCCAGCTCACCCGGGCAGGGCGGCGGCTACACCTTC
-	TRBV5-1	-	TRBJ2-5	CASNFRGGPETQYF	TGCGCCAGCAATTTTCGCGGGGGCCCGGAGACCCAGTACTTC
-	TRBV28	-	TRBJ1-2	CASSSPVLYGYTF	TGTGCCAGCAGTTCCCCGGTCCTCTATGGCTACACCTTC
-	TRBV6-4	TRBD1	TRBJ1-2	CASSDSGTGSYGYTF	TGTGCCAGCAGTGACTCGGGGACAGGATCTTATGGCTACACCTTC
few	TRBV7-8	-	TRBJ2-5	CASSSYNPLVRETQYF	TGTGCCAGCAGCTCCTACAACCCACTAGTCCGGGAGACCCAGTACTTC
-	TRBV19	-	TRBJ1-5	CASSSRWGEYQPQHF	TGTGCCAGTAGCTCGAGGTGGGGGGAATATCAGCCCCAGCATTTT
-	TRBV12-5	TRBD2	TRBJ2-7	CASGLYATSVPSSYEQYF	TGTGCTAGTGGTTTGTATGCGACTAGCGTCCCGAGCTCCTACGAGCAGTACTTC
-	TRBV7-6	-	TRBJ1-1	CASSSTVNTEAFF	TGTGCCAGCAGCAGCACAGTGAACACTGAAGCTTTCTTT
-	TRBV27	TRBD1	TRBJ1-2	CASSPRTGGEGGYTF	TGTGCCAGCAGTCCCCGGACAGGGGGAGAGGGGGGCTACACCTTC
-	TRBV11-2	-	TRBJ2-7	CASSDDRQDEQYF	TGTGCCAGCAGCGACGACAGGCAGGACGAGCAGTACTTC
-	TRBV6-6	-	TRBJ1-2	CASSQNGYTF	TGTGCCAGCAGCCAGAATGGCTACACCTTC
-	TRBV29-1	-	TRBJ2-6	CSVSRSGANVLTF	TGCAGCGTGTCCAGATCTGGGGCCAACGTCCTGACTTTC
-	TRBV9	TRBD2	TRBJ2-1	CASSVAGGGANEQFF	TGTGCCAGCAGCGTAGCCGGCGGGGGGGCCAATGAGCAGTTCTTC
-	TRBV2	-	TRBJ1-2	CASIPTQGDNYGYTF	TGTGCCAGCATCCCCACCCAAGGAGACAACTATGGCTACACCTTC
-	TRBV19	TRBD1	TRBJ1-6	CASRKGQLDSPLHF	TGTGCCAGTAGGAAGGGACAGTTGGACTCACCCCTCCACTTT
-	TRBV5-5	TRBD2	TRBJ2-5	CASSLQPSGGAVVETQYF	TGTGCCAGCAGCTTGCAACCTAGCGGGGGGGCAGTGGTGGAGACCCAGTACTTC
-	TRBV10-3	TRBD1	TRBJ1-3	CATRQGSGNTIYF	TGTGCCACCAGACAGGGCTCTGGAAACACCATATATTTT
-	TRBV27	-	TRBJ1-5	CASSPQGFANQPQHF	TGTGCCAGCAGCCCACAGGGTTTCGCCAATCAGCCCCAGCATTTT
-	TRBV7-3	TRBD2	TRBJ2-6	CASSPTSGTSSSGANVLTF	TGTGCCAGCAGCCCCACCTCCGGGACTAGCAGCTCTGGGGCCAACGTCCTGACTTTC
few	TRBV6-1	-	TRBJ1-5	CASSVWPANQPQHF	TGTGCCAGCAGTGTGTGGCCCGCCAATCAGCCCCAGCATTTT
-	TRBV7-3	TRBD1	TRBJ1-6	CASSLNRGYNSPLHF	TGTGCCAGCAGCTTAAACAGGGGGTATAATTCACCCCTCCACTTT
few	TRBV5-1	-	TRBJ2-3	CASSLRQHTDTQYF	TGCGCCAGCAGCCTCCGACAGCACACAGATACGCAGTATTTT
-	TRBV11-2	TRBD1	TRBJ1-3	CASSAGQGSPPGNTIYF	TGTGCCAGCAGCGCAGGACAGGGTTCCCCACCGGGAAACACCATATATTTT
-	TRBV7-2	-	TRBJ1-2	CASRSDNSNYGYTF	TGTGCCAGCAGGTCGGACAACTCTAACTATGGCTACACCTTC
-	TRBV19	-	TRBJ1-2	CASSRFSLPNYGYTF	TGTGCCAGTTCAAGATTTAGCCTCCCCAACTATGGCTACACCTTC
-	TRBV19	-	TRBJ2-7	CASSREITYEQYF	TGTGCCAGTTCTCGAGAAATTACCTACGAGCAGTACTTC
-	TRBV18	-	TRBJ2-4	CASSSDRAKNSQYF	TGTGCCAGCTCATCAGACAGAGCCAAAAACAGTCAGTACTTC
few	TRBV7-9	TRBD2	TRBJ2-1	CASSLSGGYNNEQFF	TGTGCCAGCAGCTTAAGCGGGGGGTACAACAATGAGCAGTTCTTC
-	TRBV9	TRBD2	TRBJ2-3	CASSIGLAGGLSTDTQYF	TGTGCCAGCAGCATCGGACTAGCGGGGGGTCTTAGCACAGATACGCAGTATTTT